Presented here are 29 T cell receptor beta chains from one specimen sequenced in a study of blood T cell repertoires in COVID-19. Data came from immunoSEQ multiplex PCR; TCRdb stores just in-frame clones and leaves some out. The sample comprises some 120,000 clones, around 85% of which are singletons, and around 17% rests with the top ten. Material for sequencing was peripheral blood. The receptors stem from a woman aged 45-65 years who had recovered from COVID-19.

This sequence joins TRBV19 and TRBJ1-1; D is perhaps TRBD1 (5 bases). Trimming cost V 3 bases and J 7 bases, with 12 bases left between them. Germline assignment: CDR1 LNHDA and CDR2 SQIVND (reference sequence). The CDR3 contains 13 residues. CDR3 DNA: TGTGCCAGTAGTATGAGGGGAGGAGGTGAAGCTTTCTTT. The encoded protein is CASSMRGGGEAFF.

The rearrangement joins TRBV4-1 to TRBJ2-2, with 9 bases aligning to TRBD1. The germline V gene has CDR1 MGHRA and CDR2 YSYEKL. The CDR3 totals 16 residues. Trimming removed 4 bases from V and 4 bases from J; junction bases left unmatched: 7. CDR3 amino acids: CASSPLDRGGTGELFF. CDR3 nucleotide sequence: TGCGCCAGCAGCCCCCTGGACAGGGGAGGCACCGGGGAGCTGTTTTTT.

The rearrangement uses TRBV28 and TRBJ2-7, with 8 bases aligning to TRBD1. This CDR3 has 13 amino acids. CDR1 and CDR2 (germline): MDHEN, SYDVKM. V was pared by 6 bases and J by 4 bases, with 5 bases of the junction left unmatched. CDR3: CASRKQGEYEQYF. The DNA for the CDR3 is TGTGCCAGCAGGAAACAGGGGGAATACGAGCAGTACTTC.

Written as DNA, the CDR3 is TGTGCCAGCAGTCCTAGTTTCAGGGAGGGCCTCCGGTTCTTC. As protein: CASSPSFREGLRFF. V is TRBV14 and J is TRBJ2-1; 7 bases map to TRBD2. The trim removed 6 bases at V and 15 bases at J, leaving 17 bases unmatched. The CDR3 contains 14 residues. CDR1 and CDR2 (germline): SGHDN, FVKESK.

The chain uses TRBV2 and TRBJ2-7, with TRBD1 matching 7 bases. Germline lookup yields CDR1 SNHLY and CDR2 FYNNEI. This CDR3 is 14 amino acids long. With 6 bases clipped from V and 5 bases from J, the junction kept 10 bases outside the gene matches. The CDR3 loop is CASRRTGGSNEQYF. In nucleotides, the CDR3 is TGTGCCAGCAGAAGGACAGGTGGGTCGAACGAGCAGTACTTC.

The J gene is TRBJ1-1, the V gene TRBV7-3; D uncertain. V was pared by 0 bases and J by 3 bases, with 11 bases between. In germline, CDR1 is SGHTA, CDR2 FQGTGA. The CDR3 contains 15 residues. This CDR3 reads CASSLTEVGYTEAFF. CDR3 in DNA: TGTGCCAGCAGCTTAACAGAGGTCGGGTACACTGAAGCTTTCTTT.

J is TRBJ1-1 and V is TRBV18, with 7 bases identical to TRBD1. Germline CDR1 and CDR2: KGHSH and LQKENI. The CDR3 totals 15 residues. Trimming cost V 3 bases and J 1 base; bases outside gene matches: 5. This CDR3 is CASSPQTGRNTEAFF. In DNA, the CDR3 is TGTGCCAGCTCACCCCAGACAGGGCGGAACACTGAAGCTTTCTTT.

This CDR3 reads CASRGLGGAYNEQFF. The CDR3 DNA sequence: TGTGCCAGCAGGGGCCTGGGGGGGGCCTACAATGAGCAGTTCTTC. The rearrangement joins TRBV2 to TRBJ2-1; the match to TRBD2 covers 7 bases. CDR3 length: 15 amino acids. Per the germline V gene, CDR1 is SNHLY and CDR2 is FYNNEI. V lost 6 bases to trimming and J lost 2 bases; unmatched junction nucleotides: 7.

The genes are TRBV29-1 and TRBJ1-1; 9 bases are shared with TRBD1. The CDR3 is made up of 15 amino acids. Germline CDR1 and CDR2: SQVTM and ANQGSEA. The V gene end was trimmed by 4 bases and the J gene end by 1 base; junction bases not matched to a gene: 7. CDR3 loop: CSVAPGTGTNTEAFF. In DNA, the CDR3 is TGCAGCGTTGCCCCCGGGACAGGGACGAACACTGAAGCTTTCTTT.

CDR3 sequence (DNA): TGCGCCAGCAGTCAGTTTTCCGGGACAGGGCTCTCCTACGAGCAGTACTTC. Its protein product is CASSQFSGTGLSYEQYF. The chain has TRBV5-1 and TRBJ2-7, with TRBD1 matching 9 bases. Per germline, CDR1 SGHRS and CDR2 YFSETQ. The V segment lost 5 bases and the J segment 0 bases; nucleotides outside the gene matches: 12. This CDR3 has 17 residues.

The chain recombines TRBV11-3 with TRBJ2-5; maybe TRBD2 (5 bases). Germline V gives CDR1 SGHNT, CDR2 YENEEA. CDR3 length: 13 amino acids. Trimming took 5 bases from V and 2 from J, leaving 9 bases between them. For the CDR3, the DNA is TGTGCCAGCAGCCTACCGGGACAAGAGACCCAGTACTTC. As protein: CASSLPGQETQYF.

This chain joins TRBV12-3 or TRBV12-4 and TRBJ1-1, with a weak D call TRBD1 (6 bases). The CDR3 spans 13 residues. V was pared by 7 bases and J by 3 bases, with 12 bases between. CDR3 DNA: TGTGCCAGCACCCTCGGGACACACACTGAAGCTTTCTTT. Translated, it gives CASTLGTHTEAFF.

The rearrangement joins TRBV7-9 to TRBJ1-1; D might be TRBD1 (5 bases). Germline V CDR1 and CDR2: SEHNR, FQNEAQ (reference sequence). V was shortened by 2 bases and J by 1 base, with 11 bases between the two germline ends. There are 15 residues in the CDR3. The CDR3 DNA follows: TGTGCCAGCAGCTTACCTTCTACAGGGAACACTGAAGCTTTCTTT. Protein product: CASSLPSTGNTEAFF.

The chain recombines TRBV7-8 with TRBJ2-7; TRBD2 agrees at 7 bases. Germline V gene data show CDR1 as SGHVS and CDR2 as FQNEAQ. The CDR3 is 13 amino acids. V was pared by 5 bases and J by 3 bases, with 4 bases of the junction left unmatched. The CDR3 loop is CASSRQRDYEQYF. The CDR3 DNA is TGTGCCAGCAGCCGACAGCGGGACTACGAGCAGTACTTC.

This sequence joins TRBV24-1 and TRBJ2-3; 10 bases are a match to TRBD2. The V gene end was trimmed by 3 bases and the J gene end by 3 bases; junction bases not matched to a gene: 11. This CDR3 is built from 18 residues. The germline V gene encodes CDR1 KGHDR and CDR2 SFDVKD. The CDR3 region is CATSDPAGGPGGTDTQYF. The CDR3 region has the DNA TGTGCCACCAGTGATCCAGCGGGAGGGCCTGGGGGGACAGATACGCAGTATTTT.

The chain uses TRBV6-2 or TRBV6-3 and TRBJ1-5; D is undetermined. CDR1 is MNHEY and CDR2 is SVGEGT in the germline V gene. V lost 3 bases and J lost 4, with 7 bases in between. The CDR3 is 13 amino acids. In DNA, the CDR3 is TGTGCCAGCAGTTATACCCTAAATCAGCCCCAGCATTTT. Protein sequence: CASSYTLNQPQHF.

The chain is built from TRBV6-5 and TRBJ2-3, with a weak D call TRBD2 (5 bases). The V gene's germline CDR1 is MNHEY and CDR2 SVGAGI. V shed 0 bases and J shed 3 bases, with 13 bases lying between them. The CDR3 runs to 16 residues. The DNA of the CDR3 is TGTGCCAGCAGTTACTCGAGATGGAGAGGGACAGATACGCAGTATTTT. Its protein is CASSYSRWRGTDTQYF.

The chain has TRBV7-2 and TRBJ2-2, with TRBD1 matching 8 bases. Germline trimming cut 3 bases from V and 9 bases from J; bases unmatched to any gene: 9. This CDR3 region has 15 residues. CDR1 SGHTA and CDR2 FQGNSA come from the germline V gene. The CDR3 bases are TGTGCCAGCAGCTTTCTCAGGGGGCACCGCCGGGAGCTGTTTTTT. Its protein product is CASSFLRGHRRELFF.

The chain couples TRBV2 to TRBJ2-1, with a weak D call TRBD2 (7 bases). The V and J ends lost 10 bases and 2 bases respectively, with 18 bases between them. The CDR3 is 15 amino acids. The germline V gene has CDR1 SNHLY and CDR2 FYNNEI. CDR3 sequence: CATNWGAGAYNEQFF. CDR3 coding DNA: TGTGCCACCAATTGGGGGGCGGGGGCCTACAATGAGCAGTTCTTC.

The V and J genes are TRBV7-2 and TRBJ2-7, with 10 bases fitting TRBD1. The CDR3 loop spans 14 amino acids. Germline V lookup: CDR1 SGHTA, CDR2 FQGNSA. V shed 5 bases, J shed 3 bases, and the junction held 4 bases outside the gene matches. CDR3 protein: CASSRGQGGYEQYF. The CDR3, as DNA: TGTGCCAGCAGCCGCGGACAGGGGGGCTACGAGCAGTACTTC.

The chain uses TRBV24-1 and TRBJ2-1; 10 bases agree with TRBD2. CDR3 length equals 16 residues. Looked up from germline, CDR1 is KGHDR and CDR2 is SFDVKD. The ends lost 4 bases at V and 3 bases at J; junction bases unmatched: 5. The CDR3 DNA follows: TGTGCCACCAGTGACCCTAGCGGGAGTGGCTACAATGAGCAGTTCTTC. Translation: CATSDPSGSGYNEQFF.

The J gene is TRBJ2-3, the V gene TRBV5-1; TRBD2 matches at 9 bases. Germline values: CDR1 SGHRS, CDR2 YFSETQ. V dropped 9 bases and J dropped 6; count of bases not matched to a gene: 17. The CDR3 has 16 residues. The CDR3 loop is CATRLVAGAPPDTQYF. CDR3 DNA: TGCGCCACCCGCCTTGTAGCGGGGGCCCCGCCGGATACGCAGTATTTT.

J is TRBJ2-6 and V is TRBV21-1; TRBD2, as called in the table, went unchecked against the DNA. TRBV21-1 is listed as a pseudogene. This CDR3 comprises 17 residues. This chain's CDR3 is CASSKGTGDSGANVLTF. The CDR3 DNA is TGTGCCAGCAGCAAAGGGACCGGGGACTCTGGGGCCAACGTCCTGACTTTC.

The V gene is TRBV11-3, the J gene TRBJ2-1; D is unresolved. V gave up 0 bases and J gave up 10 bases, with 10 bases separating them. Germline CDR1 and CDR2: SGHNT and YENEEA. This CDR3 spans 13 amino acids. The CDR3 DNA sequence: TGTGCCAGCAGCTTAGATTTCGTGCAGGAGCAGTTCTTC. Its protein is CASSLDFVQEQFF.

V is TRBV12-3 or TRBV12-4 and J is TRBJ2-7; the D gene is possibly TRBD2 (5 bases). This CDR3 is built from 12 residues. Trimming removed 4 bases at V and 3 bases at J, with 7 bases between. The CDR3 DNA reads TGTGCCAGCAGTTCAGGACTCTACGAGCAGTACTTC. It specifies CASSSGLYEQYF.

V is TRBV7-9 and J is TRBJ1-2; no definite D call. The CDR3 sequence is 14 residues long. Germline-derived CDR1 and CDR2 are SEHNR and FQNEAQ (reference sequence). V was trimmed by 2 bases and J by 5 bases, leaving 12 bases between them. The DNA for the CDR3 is TGTGCCAGCAGCTTACGGCAGGCTTCGTATGGCTACACCTTC. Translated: CASSLRQASYGYTF. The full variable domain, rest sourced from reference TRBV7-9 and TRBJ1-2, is DTGVSQNPRHKITKRGQNVTFRCDPISEHNRLYWYRQTLGQGPEFLTYFQNEAQLEKSRLLSDRFSAERPKGSFSTLEIQRTEQGDSAMYLCASSLRQASYGYTFGSGTRLTVV.

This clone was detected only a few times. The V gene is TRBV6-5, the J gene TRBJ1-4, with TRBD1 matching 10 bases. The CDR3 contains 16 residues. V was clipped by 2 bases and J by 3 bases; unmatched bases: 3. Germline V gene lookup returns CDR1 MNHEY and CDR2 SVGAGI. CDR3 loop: CASSYRGTGANEKLFF. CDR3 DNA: TGTGCCAGCAGTTACAGGGGGACAGGGGCTAATGAAAAACTGTTTTTT.

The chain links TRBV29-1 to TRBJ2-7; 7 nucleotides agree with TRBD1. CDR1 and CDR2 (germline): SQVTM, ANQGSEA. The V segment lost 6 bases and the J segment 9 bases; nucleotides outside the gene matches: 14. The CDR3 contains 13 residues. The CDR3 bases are TGCAGCGTCCAGGACAGGCATGGTAGGGGGCAGTACTTC. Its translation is CSVQDRHGRGQYF.

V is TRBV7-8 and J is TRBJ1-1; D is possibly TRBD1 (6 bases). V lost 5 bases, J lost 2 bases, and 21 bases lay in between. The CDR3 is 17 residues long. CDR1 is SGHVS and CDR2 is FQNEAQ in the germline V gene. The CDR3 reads CASSPTDRRGRNTEAFF. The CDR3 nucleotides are TGTGCCAGCAGCCCCACCGACAGGAGAGGGAGAAACACTGAAGCTTTCTTT.